The clone carrying this T cell receptor (beta chain) was seen a few times. Its antigen remains unidentified. This entry is derived from a study of cytomegalovirus exposure and HLA in healthy donors. Study conclusions and caveats: TCR association rates varied by HLA locus in a later analysis, with DRB1 highest and HLA-C lowest. Later, an analysis showed that TCR beta chains associated with HLA were more clonally expanded than others that were equally common.

CDR1 and CDR2 (germline): MNHEY, SVGAGI. CDR3 length: 13 residues. V lost 6 bases and J lost 2; bases outside the gene matches: 3. PCR primers comprised 60 Vbeta and 13 Jbeta primers. Only in-frame clones appear in the TCRdb table, and some are missing; sequencing was by immunoSEQ multiplex PCR. The sample has roughly 71,000 clones, 62% seen once. The clonotype comes from a man aged 25-40 years in good health and CMV-seronegative. This rearrangement joins TRBV6-5 to TRBJ2-7; 8 nucleotides agree with TRBD2. Specimen: PBMCs. CDR3 protein: CASRPGGAYEQYF. The CDR3 coding sequence is TGTGCCAGCAGGCCCGGGGGGGCCTACGAGCAGTACTTC.